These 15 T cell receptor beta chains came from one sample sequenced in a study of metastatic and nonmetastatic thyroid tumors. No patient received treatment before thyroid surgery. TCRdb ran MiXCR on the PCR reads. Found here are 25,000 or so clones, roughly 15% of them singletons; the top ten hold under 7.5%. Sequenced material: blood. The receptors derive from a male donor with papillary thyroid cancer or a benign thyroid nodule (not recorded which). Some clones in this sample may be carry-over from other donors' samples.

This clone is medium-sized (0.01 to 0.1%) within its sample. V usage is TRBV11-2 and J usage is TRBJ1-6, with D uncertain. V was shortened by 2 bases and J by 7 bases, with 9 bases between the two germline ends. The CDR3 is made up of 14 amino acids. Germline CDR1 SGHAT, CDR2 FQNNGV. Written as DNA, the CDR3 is TGTGCCAGCAGCTTAACGGGGTGGAATTCACCCCTCCACTTT. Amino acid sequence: CASSLTGWNSPLHF.

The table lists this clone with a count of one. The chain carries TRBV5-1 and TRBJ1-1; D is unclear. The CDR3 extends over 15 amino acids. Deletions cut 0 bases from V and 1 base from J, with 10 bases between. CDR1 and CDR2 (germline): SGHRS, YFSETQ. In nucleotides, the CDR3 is TGCGCCAGCAGCTTGGGGGGTTGGGGGAACACTGAAGCTTTCTTT. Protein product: CASSLGGWGNTEAFF.

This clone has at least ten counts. The chain's CDR3 is CASMRVTSTDTQYF. The CDR3, as DNA: TGTGCCTCCATGCGGGTGACTAGCACAGATACGCAGTATTTT. The chain combines TRBV30 with TRBJ2-3, with D perhaps TRBD2 (5 bases). The CDR3 totals 14 residues. Looked up from germline, CDR1 is GTSNPN and CDR2 is SVGIG (reference sequence). V was trimmed by 7 bases and J by 0 bases, leaving 14 bases between them. Combining the CDR3 with reference TRBV30 and TRBJ2-3 gives the whole variable domain SQTIHQWPATLVQPVGSPLSLECTVEGTSNPNLYWYRQAAGRGLQLLFYSVGIGQISSEVPQNLSASRPQDRQFILSSKKLLLSDSGFYLCASMRVTSTDTQYFGPGTRLTVL.

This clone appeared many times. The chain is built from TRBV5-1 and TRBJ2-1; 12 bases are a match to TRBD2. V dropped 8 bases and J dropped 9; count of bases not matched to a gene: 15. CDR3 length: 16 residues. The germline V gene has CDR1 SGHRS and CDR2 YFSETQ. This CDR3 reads CASSDLLAGGAREQFF. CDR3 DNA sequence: TGCGCCAGTTCCGACCTCCTAGCGGGAGGGGCACGTGAGCAGTTCTTC.

DNA for the CDR3: TGTGCCAGCAGCTTCGCCCCGGGACTAGCGGGAACCTACGAGCAGTACTTC. Translated: CASSFAPGLAGTYEQYF. This rearrangement joins TRBV7-2 to TRBJ2-7, with 13 nucleotides matching TRBD2. The CDR3 consists of 17 residues. Germline CDR1 and CDR2: SGHTA and FQGNSA. The V segment lost 3 bases and the J segment 2 bases; nucleotides outside the gene matches: 7.

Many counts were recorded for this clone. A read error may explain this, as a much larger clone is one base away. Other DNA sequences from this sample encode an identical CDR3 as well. The CDR3 is CSAPPRPPAGNTEAFF. The CDR3 DNA reads as TGCAGTGCTCCCCCAAGGCCCCCGGCAGGGAACACTGAAGCTTTCTTC. The genes are TRBV20-1 and TRBJ1-1; TRBD1 might be the D (5 bases). The CDR3 loop spans 16 amino acids. Germline V gene lookup returns CDR1 DFQATT and CDR2 SNEGSKA (reference sequence).

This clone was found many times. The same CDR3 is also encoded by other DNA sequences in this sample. In DNA form, the CDR3 reads TGCGCCAGCAGCCCCGGGACTACCTACGAGCAGTACTTC. The encoded protein is CASSPGTTYEQYF. The V gene is TRBV5-1, the J gene TRBJ2-7; 7 bases align to TRBD2. This CDR3 is 13 amino acids long. Per the germline V gene, CDR1 is SGHRS and CDR2 is YFSETQ. With 4 bases clipped from V and 2 bases from J, the junction kept 3 bases outside the gene matches.

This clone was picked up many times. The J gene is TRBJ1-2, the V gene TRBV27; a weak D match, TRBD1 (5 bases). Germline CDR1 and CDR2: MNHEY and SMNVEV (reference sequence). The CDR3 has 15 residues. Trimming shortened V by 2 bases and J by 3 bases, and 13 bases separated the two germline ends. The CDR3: CASSLRAGIYYGYTF. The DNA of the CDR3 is TGTGCCAGCAGTTTAAGGGCAGGGATTTACTATGGCTACACCTTC.

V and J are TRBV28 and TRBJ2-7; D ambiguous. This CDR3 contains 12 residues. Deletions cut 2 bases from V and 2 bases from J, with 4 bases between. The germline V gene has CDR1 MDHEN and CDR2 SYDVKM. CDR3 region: CASSLGTYEQYF. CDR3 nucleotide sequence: TGTGCCAGCAGTTTAGGTACCTACGAGCAGTACTTC. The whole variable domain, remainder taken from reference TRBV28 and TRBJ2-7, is DVKVTQSSRYLVKRTGEKVFLECVQDMDHENMFWYRQDPGLGLRLIYFSYDVKMKEKGDIPEGYSVSREKKERFSLILESASTNQTSMYLCASSLGTYEQYFGPGTRLTVT.

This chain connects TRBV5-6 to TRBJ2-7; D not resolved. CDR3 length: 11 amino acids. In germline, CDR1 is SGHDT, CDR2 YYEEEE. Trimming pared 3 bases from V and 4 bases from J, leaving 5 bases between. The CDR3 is CASSSLYEQYF. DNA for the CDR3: TGTGCCAGCAGCTCACTATACGAGCAGTACTTC.

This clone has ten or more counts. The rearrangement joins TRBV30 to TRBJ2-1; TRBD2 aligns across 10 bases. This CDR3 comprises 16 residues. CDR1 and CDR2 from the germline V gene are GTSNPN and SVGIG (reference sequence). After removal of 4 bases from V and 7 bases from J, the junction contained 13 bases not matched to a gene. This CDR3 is CAWNPPWASGRNEQFF. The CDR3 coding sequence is TGTGCCTGGAACCCCCCCTGGGCTAGCGGGAGAAATGAGCAGTTCTTC.

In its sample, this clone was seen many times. The CDR3 DNA is TGTGCCACCAGCACATCAGGGGACGCCGGTAGTTCACCCCTCCACTTT. Translated, it gives CATSTSGDAGSSPLHF. The genes are TRBV15 and TRBJ1-6, with D perhaps matching TRBD1 (6 bases). CDR3 length: 16 amino acids. Germline assignment: CDR1 LNHNV and CDR2 YYDKDF (reference sequence). Trimming cost V 4 bases and J 9 bases, with 19 bases left between them. The entire variable domain, with the rest obtained from reference TRBV15 and TRBJ1-6, is as follows: DAMVIQNPRYQVTQFGKPVTLSCSQTLNHNVMYWYQQKSSQAPKLLFHYYDKDFNNEADTPDNFQSRRPNTSFCFLDIRSPGLGDTAMYLCATSTSGDAGSSPLHFGNGTRLTVT.

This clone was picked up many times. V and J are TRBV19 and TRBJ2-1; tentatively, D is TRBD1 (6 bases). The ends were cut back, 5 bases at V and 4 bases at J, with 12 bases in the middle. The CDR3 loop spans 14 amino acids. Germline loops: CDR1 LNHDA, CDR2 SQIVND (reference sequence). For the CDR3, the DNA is TGTGCCAGTAGTCCTTGGACAGTATACAATGAGCAGTTCTTC. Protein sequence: CASSPWTVYNEQFF.

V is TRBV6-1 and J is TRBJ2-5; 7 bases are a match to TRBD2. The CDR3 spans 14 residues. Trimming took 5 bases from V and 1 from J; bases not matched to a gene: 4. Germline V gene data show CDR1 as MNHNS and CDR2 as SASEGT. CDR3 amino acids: CASSPLAVQETQYF. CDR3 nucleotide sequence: TGTGCCAGCAGTCCTCTAGCGGTCCAAGAGACCCAGTACTTC.

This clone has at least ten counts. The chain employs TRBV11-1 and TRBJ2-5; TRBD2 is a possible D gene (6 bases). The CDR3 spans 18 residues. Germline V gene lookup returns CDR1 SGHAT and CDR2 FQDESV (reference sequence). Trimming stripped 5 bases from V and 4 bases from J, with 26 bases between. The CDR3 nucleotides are TGTGCCAGCAGCCTCCCTCAGTTGAGCCGGGAGATCGGAGAGACCCAGTACTTC. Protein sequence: CASSLPQLSREIGETQYF. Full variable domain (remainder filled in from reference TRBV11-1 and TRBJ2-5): EAEVAQSPRYKITEKSQAVAFWCDPISGHATLYWYRQILGQGPELLVQFQDESVVDDSQLPKDRFSAERLKGVDSTLKIQPAELGDSAMYLCASSLPQLSREIGETQYFGPGTRLLVL.